Presented here are 3 T cell receptor beta chains from one specimen sequenced in a study of circulating CD8 cells and anti-PD-1 response in melanoma (dated by TCRdb to about 2020). A BD FACSAria II cell sorter was used to sort four subsets, defined by PD-1 and/or TIGIT, from live CD3+CD8+TCRalphabeta+ cells. The reads were generated on a NextSeq 500. The QIAseq Immune Repertoire RNA Library Kit, Human TCR Panel was used to prepare TCR libraries from roughly 16 ng of total RNA. TCRdb reprocessed the public reads (quality trimming at Q25 with fastp, clone calling with MiXCR) and kept in-frame beta chains. Each entry merges the rows of one CDR3 protein and shows their most common DNA and genes. Within this sample are about a thousand distinct CDR3 sequences, with about 7% of them counted one time only. Approximately 15% of the sample is taken by the ten largest. The specimen comprised CD8+ T cells from PBMCs, sampled at baseline or after one month of anti-PD-1 therapy (not recorded which). Source of these receptors: a human donor with melanoma.

This clonotype rates as medium-sized (0.01 to 0.1%). The J gene is TRBJ2-5, the V gene TRBV30; D remains unclear. CDR3 length: 13 residues. V dropped 0 bases and J dropped 1 base, with 6 bases sitting between them. Germline V gene sequence: CDR1 GTSNPN, CDR2 SVGIG (reference sequence). As DNA, the CDR3 is TGTGCCTGGAGTGTAGACTTCCAAGAGACCCAGTACTTC. Translated, it gives CAWSVDFQETQYF.

By proportion, this clonotype is medium-sized. The rearrangement uses TRBV2 and TRBJ1-5, with D perhaps matching TRBD1 (6 bases). This CDR3 contains 15 residues. Germline CDR1 and CDR2: SNHLY and FYNNEI. Trimming stripped 1 base from V and 4 bases from J, with 11 bases between. The CDR3 spells CASSEDEGVNQPQHF. CDR3 bases: TGTGCCAGCAGTGAAGATGAGGGGGTAAATCAGCCCCAGCATTTT.

This clonotype is deemed large. The genes are TRBV6-4 and TRBJ2-1; tentatively, D is TRBD1 (6 bases). Germline V lookup: CDR1 MRHNA, CDR2 SNTAGT. Trimming pared 3 bases from V and 5 bases from J, leaving 8 bases between. CDR3 length: 13 residues. CDR3 sequence (DNA): TGTGCCAGCAGTGAAGGGGACAACAATGAGCAGTTCTTC. It yields the protein CASSEGDNNEQFF.